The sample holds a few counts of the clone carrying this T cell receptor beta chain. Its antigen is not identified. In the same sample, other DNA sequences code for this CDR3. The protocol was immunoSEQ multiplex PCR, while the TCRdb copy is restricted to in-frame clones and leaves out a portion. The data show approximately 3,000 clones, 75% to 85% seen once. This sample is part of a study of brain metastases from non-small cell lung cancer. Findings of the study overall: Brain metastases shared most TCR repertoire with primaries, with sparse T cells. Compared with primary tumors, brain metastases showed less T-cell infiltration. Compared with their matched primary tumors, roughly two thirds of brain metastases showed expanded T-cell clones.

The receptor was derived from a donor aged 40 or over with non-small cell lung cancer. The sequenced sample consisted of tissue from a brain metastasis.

CDR3 amino acids: CASSQGETQYF. For the CDR3, the DNA is TGTGCCAGCAGCCAGGGGGAGACCCAGTACTTC. The chain employs TRBV5-6 and TRBJ2-5; D possibly corresponds to TRBD1 (6 bases). Between the trimmed V and J ends, which lost 4 bases and 5 bases, there was a span of 6 bases. This CDR3 is built from 11 residues. CDR1 is SGHDT, CDR2 YYEEEE, per germline. The complete variable domain, with remaining parts taken from reference TRBV5-6 and TRBJ2-5, reads DAGVTQSPTHLIKTRGQQVTLRCSPKSGHDTVSWYQQALGQGPQFIFQYYEEEERQRGNFPDRFSGHQFPNYSSELNVNALLLGDSALYLCASSQGETQYFGPGTRLLVL.